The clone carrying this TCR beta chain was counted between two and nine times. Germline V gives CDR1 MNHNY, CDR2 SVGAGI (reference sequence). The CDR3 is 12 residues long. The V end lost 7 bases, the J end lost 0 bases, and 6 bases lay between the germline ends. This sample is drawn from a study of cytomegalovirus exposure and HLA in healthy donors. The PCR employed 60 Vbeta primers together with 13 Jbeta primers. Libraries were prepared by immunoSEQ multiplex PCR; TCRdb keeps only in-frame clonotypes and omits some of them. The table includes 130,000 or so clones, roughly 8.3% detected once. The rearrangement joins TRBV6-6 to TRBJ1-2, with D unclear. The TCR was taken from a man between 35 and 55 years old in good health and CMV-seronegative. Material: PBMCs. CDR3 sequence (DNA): TGTGCCAGCACCCCAGCTAACTATGGCTACACCTTC. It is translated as CASTPANYGYTF.